The 19 T cell receptor beta chains below come from one sample, sequenced in a study of blood T cell repertoires in COVID-19. The method was immunoSEQ multiplex PCR; TCRdb's version includes in-frame clones alone and lacks a portion of them. The sample contains about 410,000 clones, 89% of which appear only once. The sample was PBMCs or T cells enriched from blood (not recorded which). Receptor source: a woman aged 25-40 years who had recovered from COVID-19.

V is TRBV7-9 and J is TRBJ2-7; a possible D gene is TRBD2 (5 bases). This CDR3 spans 17 amino acids. The V gene lost 1 base and the J gene lost 1 base, with 17 bases spanning the gap. Germline-derived CDR1 and CDR2 are SEHNR and FQNEAQ (reference sequence). CDR3 in amino acids: CASSLGLEATSSYEQYF. The DNA for the CDR3 is TGTGCCAGCAGCTTAGGGTTGGAGGCGACCTCGTCCTACGAGCAGTACTTC.

The chain joins TRBV27 to TRBJ1-2; no reliable D call. With 2 bases removed from V and 3 bases from J, the gap between germline ends came to 13 bases. The CDR3 is made up of 15 amino acids. From germline, CDR1 is MNHEY and CDR2 SMNVEV (reference sequence). The CDR3 reads CASSLSSRRHYGYTF. CDR3 sequence (DNA): TGTGCCAGCAGTTTAAGTTCGCGGAGGCACTATGGCTACACCTTC.

The rearrangement links TRBV27 to TRBJ2-1; D perhaps matches TRBD2 (5 bases). Germline V gene data show CDR1 as MNHEY and CDR2 as SMNVEV (reference sequence). Trimming stripped 5 bases from V and 0 bases from J, with 14 bases between. The CDR3 covers 16 residues. CDR3 sequence: CASSRTSGNSYNEQFF. The CDR3 nucleotides read TGTGCCAGCAGTCGAACCAGCGGAAACTCCTACAATGAGCAGTTCTTC.

V is TRBV3-1 (or the pseudogene TRBV3-2) and J is TRBJ1-2; D is perhaps TRBD1 (5 bases). Germline V gives CDR1 LGHDT, CDR2 YNNKEL (reference sequence). The V end was cut by 0 bases, the J end by 6 bases, with 11 bases between. This CDR3 is built from 14 residues. The CDR3 sequence is CASSQDSTGDGYTF. The CDR3 DNA is TGTGCCAGCAGCCAAGATTCAACGGGGGATGGCTACACCTTC.

V and J are TRBV12-5 and TRBJ2-1; TRBD2 agrees at 9 bases. Germline trimming cut 8 bases from V and 3 bases from J; bases unmatched to any gene: 11. The germline V gene has CDR1 LGHNT and CDR2 FRNRAP. CDR3 length: 16 amino acids. The CDR3 loop reads CASLAASGENYNEQFF. Written as DNA, the CDR3 is TGTGCTAGTCTCGCGGCTAGCGGGGAGAACTACAATGAGCAGTTCTTC.

The V and J genes are TRBV7-3 and TRBJ1-2; 7 bases match TRBD1. Germline V CDR1 and CDR2: SGHTA, FQGTGA. This CDR3 contains 15 residues. V shed 5 bases, J shed 8 bases, and the junction held 14 bases outside the gene matches. In DNA form, the CDR3 reads TGTGCCAGCAGCGCTTCAGGGGGGTCCTCCAAAGGCTACACCTTC. Protein product: CASSASGGSSKGYTF.

J is TRBJ2-3 and V is TRBV7-2; 11 bases are a match to TRBD2. Germline CDR1 and CDR2: SGHTA and FQGNSA. The CDR3 extends over 17 amino acids. V trimming: 4 bases; J trimming: 5 bases; junction bases outside the gene matches: 11. The CDR3 region has the DNA TGTGCCAGCAGCTCGGCATTACTAGCGGGGGAGATAGATACGCAGTATTTT. Its protein product is CASSSALLAGEIDTQYF.

The V call is TRBV5-5, the J call TRBJ1-6, with 8 nucleotides matching TRBD1. This CDR3 has 18 amino acids. V lost 4 bases and J lost 5; bases outside the gene matches: 14. Per the germline V gene, CDR1 is SGHKS and CDR2 is YYEKEE (reference sequence). CDR3 amino acids: CASSPGTGAEVDNSPLHF. The CDR3 bases are TGTGCCAGCAGCCCCGGGACAGGAGCTGAGGTTGATAATTCACCCCTCCACTTT.

The chain has TRBV19 and TRBJ1-1; 7 bases line up with TRBD1. The trim removed 7 bases at V and 6 bases at J, leaving 2 bases unmatched. The CDR3 runs to 11 residues. Germline CDR1 and CDR2: LNHDA and SQIVND (reference sequence). The CDR3 DNA sequence: TGTGCCAGTACTGACAGGGCTGAAGCTTTCTTT. It is translated as CASTDRAEAFF.

The V and J genes are TRBV14 and TRBJ1-1; a weak D match, TRBD1 (6 bases). Trimming took off 2 bases at V and 10 bases at J, with 14 bases between the two ends. The CDR3 contains 13 residues. Germline CDR1 SGHDN, CDR2 FVKESK. The DNA for the CDR3 is TGTGCCAGCAGCCAACTGGGACAATATCTAGCTTTCTTT. This gives the protein CASSQLGQYLAFF.

The chain has TRBV19 and TRBJ2-7; D call uncertain. Germline V gene sequence: CDR1 LNHDA, CDR2 SQIVND (reference sequence). Deletions cut 4 bases from V and 6 bases from J, with 16 bases between. This CDR3 is 14 amino acids long. CDR3 region: CASSSARLIREQYF. The DNA of the CDR3 is TGTGCCAGTAGTAGCGCCCGACTTATCCGCGAGCAGTACTTC.

This clone showed up just once. V usage is TRBV6-5 and J usage is TRBJ1-2; 8 bases are shared with TRBD1. Germline assignment: CDR1 MNHEY and CDR2 SVGAGI. After removal of 0 bases from V and 7 bases from J, the junction contained 7 bases not matched to a gene. This CDR3 has 15 amino acids. The CDR3 spells CASSYSPRGPFGYTF. For the CDR3, the DNA is TGTGCCAGCAGTTACTCTCCCAGGGGGCCTTTTGGCTACACCTTC.

The chain recombines TRBV30 with TRBJ1-5; a possible D gene is TRBD1 (5 bases). Trimming left V 0 bases short and J 5 bases short, with 11 bases between. The germline CDR1 and CDR2 sequences are GTSNPN and SVGIG (reference sequence). This CDR3 contains 14 residues. DNA for the CDR3: TGTGCCTGGAGTGTCTCGGGGGGTTATCAGCCCCAGCATTTT. It translates to CAWSVSGGYQPQHF.

V is TRBV6-5 and J is TRBJ2-1; no reliable D call. The CDR3 sequence is 12 residues long. Deletions cut 8 bases from V and 3 bases from J, with 8 bases between. Germline lookup yields CDR1 MNHEY and CDR2 SVGAGI. In nucleotides, the CDR3 is TGTGCCAGCTCCAGGAACTACAATGAGCAGTTCTTC. Its protein product is CASSRNYNEQFF.

This clone turned up a few times. The rearrangement uses TRBV6-4 and TRBJ2-2; D unresolved. V shed 4 bases and J shed 4 bases, with 10 bases lying between them. CDR1 and CDR2 (germline): MRHNA, SNTAGT. CDR3 length equals 14 residues. The CDR3 spells CASSGAPGTGELFF. CDR3 coding DNA: TGTGCCAGCAGTGGCGCTCCCGGCACCGGGGAGCTGTTTTTT.

V gene TRBV27 combines with J gene TRBJ2-5; D is unresolved. The CDR3 consists of 13 residues. Germline assignment: CDR1 MNHEY and CDR2 SMNVEV (reference sequence). Trimming left V 2 bases short and J 2 bases short, with 6 bases between. As DNA, the CDR3 is TGTGCCAGCAGTTTAGGCCAGCAAGAGACCCAGTACTTC. This sequence encodes CASSLGQQETQYF.

V and J are TRBV2 and TRBJ1-1, with a weak D call TRBD1 (6 bases). Germline V lookup: CDR1 SNHLY, CDR2 FYNNEI. The germline V and J ends were trimmed by 5 bases and 3 bases, with 13 bases remaining between them. CDR3 size: 14 residues. DNA for the CDR3: TGTGCCAGCAGTCTCGAAGGGGGGGACACTGAAGCTTTCTTT. This gives the protein CASSLEGGDTEAFF.

V and J are TRBV3-1 (or the pseudogene TRBV3-2) and TRBJ1-1; D not resolved. Germline-derived CDR1 and CDR2 are LGHDT and YNNKEL (reference sequence). V dropped 0 bases and J dropped 1 base, with 12 bases sitting between them. The CDR3 extends over 16 amino acids. The DNA for the CDR3 is TGTGCCAGCAGCCAAGAACCGGCGGTCAGGAACACTGAAGCTTTCTTT. The encoded protein is CASSQEPAVRNTEAFF.

The chain is built from TRBV14 and TRBJ1-5; possible D gene TRBD1, 5 bases. The V gene's germline CDR1 is SGHDN and CDR2 FVKESK. This CDR3 has 16 residues. V shed 0 bases and J shed 2 bases, with 11 bases lying between them. Here the CDR3 DNA reads TGTGCCAGCAGCCAAGAATGGGTCAGGGGCAATCAGCCCCAGCATTTT. Residues: CASSQEWVRGNQPQHF.